These 7 T cell receptor beta chains were all obtained from the same sample, sequenced in a study of shared clonotypes between healthy human individuals. Here immunoSEQ multiplex PCR was the method, and the copy in TCRdb shows in-frame clones only, minus some. The sample has some 360,000 clones; around four fifths are singletons. Source material: memory CD4+ T cells sorted from blood. Indicated subset: CD45RA-negative fraction. The receptors stem from a man aged 25-45 years in good health.

The V and J genes are TRBV7-2 and TRBJ1-3; unclear D gene. Germline CDR1 and CDR2: SGHTA and FQGNSA. The germline V and J ends were trimmed by 5 bases and 1 base, with 6 bases remaining between them. There are 13 residues in the CDR3. In DNA form, the CDR3 reads TGTGCCAGCAGCCAAAGATCTGGAAACACCATATATTTT. Its protein product is CASSQRSGNTIYF.

In DNA form, the CDR3 reads TGTGCCAGCAGAAGGAACACCGGGGAGCTGTTTTTT. Translation gives CASRRNTGELFF. The rearrangement links TRBV6-1 to TRBJ2-2; D gene ambiguous. Trimming cost V 6 bases and J 1 base, with 3 bases left between them. CDR1 is MNHNS, CDR2 SASEGT, per germline. The CDR3 covers 12 residues.

V and J are TRBV5-6 and TRBJ2-5; D might be TRBD1 (5 bases). V gave up 0 bases and J gave up 5 bases, with 8 bases separating them. The CDR3 spans 13 residues. Per germline, CDR1 SGHDT and CDR2 YYEEEE. The CDR3 loop reads CASSLDNRETQYF. The CDR3 bases are TGTGCCAGCAGCTTGGATAACAGGGAGACCCAGTACTTC.

The rearrangement uses TRBV11-1 and TRBJ2-7, with D possibly being TRBD2 (5 bases). Germline CDR1 and CDR2: SGHAT and FQDESV (reference sequence). Trimming took off 6 bases at V and 3 bases at J, with 6 bases between the two ends. The CDR3 has 11 amino acids. The chain's CDR3 is CASSRGYEQYF. The DNA of the CDR3 is TGTGCCAGCAGTCGGGGCTACGAGCAGTACTTC.

The chain joins TRBV6-6 to TRBJ2-3, with 10 bases identical to TRBD2. V lost 8 bases, J lost 1 base, and 0 bases stayed unmatched. The CDR3 spans 13 residues. Germline V gene data show CDR1 as MNHNY and CDR2 as SVGAGI (reference sequence). The CDR3 region has the DNA TGTGCCAGCGGACTAGCGGGCACAGATACGCAGTATTTT. Protein: CASGLAGTDTQYF.

The V gene is TRBV30, the J gene TRBJ1-4; no firm D call. Germline V lookup: CDR1 GTSNPN, CDR2 SVGIG (reference sequence). The length of the CDR3 is 17 residues. V lost 0 bases and J 0 bases, leaving 14 bases between the germline ends. The CDR3 reads CAWSVWPQGATNEKLFF. The CDR3 coding sequence is TGTGCCTGGAGTGTTTGGCCCCAAGGTGCAACTAATGAAAAACTGTTTTTT.

V and J are TRBV18 and TRBJ1-5, with unresolved D. The CDR3 is made up of 14 amino acids. V lost 3 bases and J 4 bases, leaving 10 bases between the germline ends. The germline V gene has CDR1 KGHSH and CDR2 LQKENI. DNA of the CDR3: TGTGCCAGCTCACCGACCCCAGTGAATCAGCCCCAGCATTTT. It specifies CASSPTPVNQPQHF.